The rows below give T cell receptor beta chains drawn from one sample of a study of T and B cells in COVID-19 patients. TCRdb itself ran the multiplex PCR reads through MiXCR, one entry per CDR3 protein. The table includes about 12,000 distinct CDR3 sequences, approximately 31% detected once. Source material: blood. These receptors all stem from a human donor who had recovered from COVID-19. Both conserved end residues are part of each CDR3. The D gene is left open where the match is weak. Clone size appears in some rows only: once, few, many, or a class for an expanded clone.

v_call,j_call,d_call,clone_size,cdr3_aa,cdr3_nt
TRBV5-5,TRBJ2-7,TRBD1,few,CASSFRQGIWEQYF,TGTGCCAGCAGCTTCCGACAGGGAATCTGGGAGCAGTACTTC
TRBV28,TRBJ1-4,TRBD1,NA,CASTYRTGGEEKLFF,TGTGCCAGCACATACCGGACAGGGGGAGAGGAAAAACTGTTTTTT
TRBV10-3,TRBJ1-1,NA,NA,CAISGTGRVGTEAFF,TGTGCCATCAGTGGCACAGGGAGGGTCGGCACTGAAGCTTTCTTT
TRBV6-5,TRBJ2-1,NA,medium-sized,CASRNRFSGSYNEQFF,TGTGCCAGCAGAAACCGATTTAGCGGCTCCTACAATGAGCAGTTCTTC
TRBV7-9,TRBJ2-1,TRBD1,NA,CASSQDRGNEQFF,TGTGCCAGCAGCCAGGACAGGGGTAATGAGCAGTTCTTC
TRBV5-4,TRBJ2-5,NA,NA,CASSLTLATKETQYF,TGTGCCAGCAGCTTGACCCTAGCGACAAAAGAGACCCAGTACTTC
TRBV14,TRBJ2-1,NA,NA,CASSQRGGNEQFF,TGTGCCAGCAGCCAAAGGGGAGGCAATGAGCAGTTCTTC
TRBV24-1,TRBJ2-5,NA,few,CATSDGGTAQETQYF,TGTGCCACCAGTGATGGTGGAACAGCACAAGAGACCCAGTACTTC
TRBV6-5,TRBJ1-4,NA,NA,CASSEVADNEKLFF,TGTGCCAGCAGTGAAGTCGCTGATAATGAAAAACTGTTTTTT
TRBV20-1,TRBJ1-4,NA,NA,CSASTGRAEKLFF,TGCAGTGCCTCGACAGGACGTGCGGAAAAACTGTTTTTT
TRBV4-3,TRBJ2-1,TRBD2,NA,CASSQEWDYLCEQFF,TGCGCCAGCAGCCAAGAGTGGGACTACCTGTGTGAGCAGTTCTTC
TRBV5-8,TRBJ2-3,TRBD1,few,CASSQGVTSTDTQYF,TGTGCCAGCAGCCAGGGGGTAACTAGCACAGATACGCAGTATTTT
TRBV6-1,TRBJ2-2,TRBD2,medium-sized,CASTLGAGRVAGELFF,TGTGCCAGCACCCTGGGAGCGGGGAGAGTAGCCGGGGAGCTGTTTTTT
TRBV7-9,TRBJ2-3,TRBD1,NA,CASSADRVPLTTDTQYF,TGTGCCAGCAGCGCGGACAGGGTTCCTCTCACCACAGATACGCAGTATTTT
TRBV18,TRBJ1-1,NA,NA,CASSPSYGGRGNTEAFF,TGTGCCAGCTCACCATCCTATGGGGGCAGGGGGAACACTGAAGCTTTCTTT
TRBV19,TRBJ2-2,TRBD2,NA,CASRRGAGGGYTGELFF,TGTGCCAGCCGTAGAGGGGCGGGAGGGGGGTACACCGGGGAGCTGTTTTTT
TRBV6-5,TRBJ2-3,TRBD1,many,CASRRDRAKTDTQYF,TGTGCCAGCAGAAGGGACAGGGCCAAAACAGATACGCAGTATTTT
TRBV13,TRBJ2-1,TRBD2,few,CASSRLAGLSYNEQFF,TGTGCCAGCAGCAGACTAGCGGGTCTCTCCTACAATGAGCAGTTCTTC
TRBV19,TRBJ1-2,TRBD1,NA,CASSTGTGVFDLYGYTF,TGTGCCAGTAGTACCGGGACAGGGGTTTTCGACCTCTATGGCTACACCTTC
TRBV7-2,TRBJ2-1,TRBD2,NA,CASSPLSGRGGNEQFF,TGTGCCAGCAGCCCCCTGAGCGGGAGGGGTGGGAATGAGCAGTTCTTC
TRBV7-6,TRBJ2-3,TRBD2,NA,CASSLDSLAGDTQYF,TGTGCCAGCAGCTTAGATTCACTAGCGGGAGATACGCAGTATTTT
TRBV30,TRBJ2-1,TRBD2,medium-sized,CAWSGAGTSYNEQFF,TGTGCCTGGAGTGGGGCCGGGACTAGCTACAATGAGCAGTTCTTC
TRBV12-3/TRBV12-4,TRBJ1-2,NA,NA,CASSLGPGRLNYGYTF,TGTGCCAGCAGTTTGGGACCGGGACGGCTAAACTATGGCTACACCTTC
TRBV24-1,TRBJ2-1,TRBD1,few,CATSDAATGVGYNEQFF,TGTGCCACCAGTGACGCCGCGACAGGGGTGGGTTACAATGAGCAGTTCTTC
TRBV5-1,TRBJ2-3,NA,NA,CASSLGGSTDTQYF,TGCGCCAGCAGCTTGGGAGGATCGACAGATACGCAGTATTTT
TRBV13,TRBJ2-1,TRBD2,NA,CASSLRGASYNEQFF,TGTGCCAGCAGCCTGCGGGGGGCGTCCTACAATGAGCAGTTCTTC
TRBV5-5,TRBJ2-7,NA,many,CASTPGHYDYEQYF,TGTGCCAGCACCCCGGGACACTACGACTACGAGCAGTACTTC
TRBV12-3/TRBV12-4,TRBJ2-7,NA,few,CASSPPQGLNEQYF,TGTGCCAGCAGCCCTCCGCAGGGTTTAAACGAGCAGTACTTC
TRBV5-6,TRBJ1-3,NA,NA,CASSLGVGNTIYF,TGTGCCAGCAGCTTAGGGGTCGGAAACACCATATATTTT
TRBV18,TRBJ2-1,NA,few,CASSPAQSSYNEQFF,TGTGCCAGCTCACCGGCCCAGAGCTCCTACAATGAGCAGTTCTTC
TRBV7-6,TRBJ2-1,NA,NA,CASSSPSPGGKPEQFF,TGTGCCAGCAGCTCCCCCTCCCCTGGGGGGAAGCCCGAGCAGTTCTTC
TRBV19,TRBJ2-1,NA,medium-sized,CASSIRHGYNEQFF,TGTGCCAGTAGTATTCGTCACGGTTACAATGAGCAGTTCTTC
TRBV7-9,TRBJ1-1,NA,few,CASSLGPRVNTEAFF,TGTGCCAGCAGCTTGGGTCCTAGGGTGAACACTGAAGCTTTCTTT
TRBV7-3,TRBJ2-1,TRBD2,few,CASSLNSASGRGEQFF,TGTGCCAGCAGCTTAAACTCGGCTAGCGGGAGGGGTGAGCAGTTCTTC
TRBV29-1,TRBJ2-1,TRBD2,NA,CSVEDPKSSGKSSYNEQFF,TGCAGCGTTGAAGATCCTAAGTCTAGCGGGAAGAGCTCCTACAATGAGCAGTTCTTC
TRBV11-3,TRBJ1-1,NA,NA,CASSPDGSRTEAFF,TGTGCCAGCAGCCCCGACGGGTCCCGAACCGAAGCTTTCTTT
TRBV18,TRBJ2-7,NA,NA,CASSANDEQYF,TGTGCCAGCTCAGCCAATGACGAGCAGTACTTC
TRBV19,TRBJ2-7,NA,medium-sized,CASSSRTRNARYF,TGTGCCAGTAGTTCCCGGACCCGTAACGCGCGGTACTTC
TRBV7-3,TRBJ2-2,NA,once,CASSRGTGELFF,TGTGCCAGCAGCCGGGGTACCGGGGAGCTGTTTTTT
TRBV27,TRBJ2-3,TRBD2,medium-sized,CASSPGLAGGDTQYF,TGTGCCAGCAGTCCCGGACTAGCGGGAGGAGATACGCAGTATTTT
TRBV4-3,TRBJ2-7,NA,NA,CASSQDRKGMDEQYF,TGCGCCAGCAGCCAAGATCGGAAGGGGATGGACGAGCAGTACTTC
TRBV5-4,TRBJ1-3,NA,NA,CASSLVTLSEVLF,TGTGCCAGCAGCTTGGTAACTCTATCGGAGGTCCTTTTT
TRBV15,TRBJ1-4,NA,medium-sized,CATSLGLGTNEKLFF,TGTGCCACCAGCTTAGGGTTGGGGACTAATGAAAAACTGTTTTTT
TRBV18,TRBJ1-6,TRBD1,medium-sized,CASSPGQYNSPLHF,TGTGCCAGCTCACCGGGACAGTATAATTCACCCCTCCACTTT
TRBV28,TRBJ2-7,NA,NA,CASRAGPPTFREQYF,TGTGCCAGCAGGGCCGGGCCCCCTACATTTCGCGAGCAGTACTTC
TRBV12-3/TRBV12-4,TRBJ2-5,NA,medium-sized,CASSPSWETQYF,TGTGCCAGCAGTCCAAGCTGGGAGACCCAGTACTTC
TRBV4-3,TRBJ2-3,TRBD1,NA,CASSHVGTGNTDTQYF,TGCGCCAGCAGCCATGTAGGGACAGGGAACACAGATACGCAGTATTTT
TRBV28,TRBJ2-2,NA,NA,CASSLPLEAGELFF,TGTGCCAGCAGTTTACCCTTGGAGGCCGGGGAGCTGTTTTTT
TRBV18,TRBJ2-4,NA,medium-sized,CASSPPDGVAKNIQYF,TGTGCCAGCTCACCACCGGACGGAGTAGCCAAAAACATTCAGTACTTC
TRBV5-1,TRBJ1-1,NA,few,CASTEGSAQNTEAFF,TGCGCCAGCACAGAGGGTTCGGCACAAAACACTGAAGCTTTCTTT
TRBV6-5,TRBJ2-7,NA,many,CASSPTLGYEQYF,TGTGCCAGCAGCCCGACATTGGGCTACGAGCAGTACTTC